The clone carrying this T cell receptor beta chain was recorded a few times. What it binds is not known. Some clones are missing from TCRdb's copy, which holds only in-frame ones; the method was immunoSEQ multiplex PCR. The sample has 150,000 or so clones; under 95% are singletons. This record comes from a study of T cell responses to AZD1222 COVID-19 vaccine. Study results and caveats: Among spike-specific TCRs, nearly half reportedly target unmutated variant regions.

V shed 7 bases and J 4 bases; nucleotides not matched to a gene: 8. The germline CDR1 and CDR2 sequences are LNHDA and SQIVND (reference sequence). The CDR3 runs to 15 residues. This specimen was peripheral blood, taken on day 0 of AZD1222 vaccination. The chain carries TRBV19 and TRBJ2-7, with TRBD1 matching over 12 bases. This clonotype originated in an adult in good health. CDR3 protein: CASTPGQGAWYEQYF. CDR3 nucleotide sequence: TGTGCCAGTACCCCGGGACAGGGGGCTTGGTACGAGCAGTACTTC.